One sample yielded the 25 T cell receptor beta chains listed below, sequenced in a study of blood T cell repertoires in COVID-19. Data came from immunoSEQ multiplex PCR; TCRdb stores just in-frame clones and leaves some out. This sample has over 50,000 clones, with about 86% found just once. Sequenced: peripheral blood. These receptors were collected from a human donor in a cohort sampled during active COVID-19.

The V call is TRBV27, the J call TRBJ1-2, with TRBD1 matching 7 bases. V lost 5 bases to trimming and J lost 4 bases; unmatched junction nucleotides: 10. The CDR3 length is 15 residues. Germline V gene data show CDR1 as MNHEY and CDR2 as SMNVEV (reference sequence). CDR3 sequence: CASSMFDRVGYGYTF. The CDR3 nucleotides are TGTGCCAGCAGTATGTTCGACAGGGTGGGCTATGGCTACACCTTC.

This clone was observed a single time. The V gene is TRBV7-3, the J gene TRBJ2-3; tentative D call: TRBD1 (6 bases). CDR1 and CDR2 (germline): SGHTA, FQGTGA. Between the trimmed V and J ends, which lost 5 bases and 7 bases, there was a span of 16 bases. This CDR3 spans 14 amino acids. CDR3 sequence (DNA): TGTGCCAGCAGCCTACAGGGTGGTCGGAATACGCAGTATTTT. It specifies CASSLQGGRNTQYF.

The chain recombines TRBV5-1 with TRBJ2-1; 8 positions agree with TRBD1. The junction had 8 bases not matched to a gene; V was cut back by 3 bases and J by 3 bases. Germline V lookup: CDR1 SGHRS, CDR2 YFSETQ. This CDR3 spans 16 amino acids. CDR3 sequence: CASSSLDRASYNEQFF. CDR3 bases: TGCGCCAGCAGCTCCTTGGACAGGGCCAGCTACAATGAGCAGTTCTTC.

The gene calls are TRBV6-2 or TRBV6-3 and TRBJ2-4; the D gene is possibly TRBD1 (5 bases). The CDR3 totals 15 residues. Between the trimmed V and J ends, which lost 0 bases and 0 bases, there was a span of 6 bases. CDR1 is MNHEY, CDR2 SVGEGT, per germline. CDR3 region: CASSYSTVAKNIQYF. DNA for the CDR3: TGTGCCAGCAGTTACTCGACAGTAGCCAAAAACATTCAGTACTTC.

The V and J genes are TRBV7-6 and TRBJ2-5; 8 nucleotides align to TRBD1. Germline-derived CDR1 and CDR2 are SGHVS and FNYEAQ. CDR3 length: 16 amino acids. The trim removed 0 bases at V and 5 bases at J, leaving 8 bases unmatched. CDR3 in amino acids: CASSLALGQGGETQYF. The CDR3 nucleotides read TGTGCCAGCAGCTTAGCGCTTGGACAGGGTGGGGAGACCCAGTACTTC.

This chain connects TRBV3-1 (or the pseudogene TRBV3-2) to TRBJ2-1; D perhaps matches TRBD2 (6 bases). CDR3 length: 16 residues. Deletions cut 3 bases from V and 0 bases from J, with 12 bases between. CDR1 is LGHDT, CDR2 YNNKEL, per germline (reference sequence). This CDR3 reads CASSHVGGSSYNEQFF. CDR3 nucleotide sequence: TGTGCCAGCAGCCATGTTGGGGGGAGCTCCTACAATGAGCAGTTCTTC.

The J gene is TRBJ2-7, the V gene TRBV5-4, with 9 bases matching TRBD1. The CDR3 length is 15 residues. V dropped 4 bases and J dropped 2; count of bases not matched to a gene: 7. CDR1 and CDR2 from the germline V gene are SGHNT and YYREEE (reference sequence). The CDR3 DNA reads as TGTGCCAGCAGCGCGGGACAGGGTCTGGCCTACGAGCAGTACTTC. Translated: CASSAGQGLAYEQYF.

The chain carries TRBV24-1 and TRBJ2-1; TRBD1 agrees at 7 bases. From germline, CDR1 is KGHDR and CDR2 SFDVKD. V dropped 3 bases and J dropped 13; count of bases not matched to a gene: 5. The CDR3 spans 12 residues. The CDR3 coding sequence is TGTGCCACCAGTGATGGGAGACAGGGACAGTTCTTC. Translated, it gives CATSDGRQGQFF.

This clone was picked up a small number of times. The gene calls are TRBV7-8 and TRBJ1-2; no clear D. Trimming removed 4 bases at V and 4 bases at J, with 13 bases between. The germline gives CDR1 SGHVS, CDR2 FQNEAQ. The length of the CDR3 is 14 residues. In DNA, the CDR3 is TGTGCCAGCAGCTCGGTTCGGGGTTCCTATGGCTACACCTTC. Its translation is CASSSVRGSYGYTF. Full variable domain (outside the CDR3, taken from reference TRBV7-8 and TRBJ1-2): GAGVSQSPRYKVAKRGQDVALRCDPISGHVSLFWYQQALGQGPEFLTYFQNEAQLDKSGLPSDRFFAERPEGSVSTLKIQRTQQEDSAVYLCASSSVRGSYGYTFGSGTRLTVV.

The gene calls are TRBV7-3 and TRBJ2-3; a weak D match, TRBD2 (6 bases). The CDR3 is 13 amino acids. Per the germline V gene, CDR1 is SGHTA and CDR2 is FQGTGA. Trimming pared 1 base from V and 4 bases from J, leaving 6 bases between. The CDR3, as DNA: TGTGCCAGCAGCTTAAGGAGGGCAGATACGCAGTATTTT. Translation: CASSLRRADTQYF.

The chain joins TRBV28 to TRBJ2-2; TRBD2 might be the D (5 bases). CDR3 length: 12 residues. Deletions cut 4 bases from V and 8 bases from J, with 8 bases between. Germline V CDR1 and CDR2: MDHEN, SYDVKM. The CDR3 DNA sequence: TGTGCCAGCAGTTCAAGAGGGGGGGAGCTGTTTTTT. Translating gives CASSSRGGELFF.

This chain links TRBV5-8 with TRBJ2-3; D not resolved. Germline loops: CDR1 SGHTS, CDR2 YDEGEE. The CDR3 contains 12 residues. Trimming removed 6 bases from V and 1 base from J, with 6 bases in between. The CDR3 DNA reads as TGTGCCAGCACCCTACGCACAGATACGCAGTATTTT. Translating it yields CASTLRTDTQYF.

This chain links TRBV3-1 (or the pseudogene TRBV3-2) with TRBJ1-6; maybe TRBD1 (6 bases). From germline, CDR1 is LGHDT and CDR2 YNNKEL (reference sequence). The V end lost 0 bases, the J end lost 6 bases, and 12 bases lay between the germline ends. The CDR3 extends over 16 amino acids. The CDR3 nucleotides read TGTGCCAGCAGCCAAGAGGGAAACAGGGCTAATTCACCCCTCCACTTT. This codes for CASSQEGNRANSPLHF.

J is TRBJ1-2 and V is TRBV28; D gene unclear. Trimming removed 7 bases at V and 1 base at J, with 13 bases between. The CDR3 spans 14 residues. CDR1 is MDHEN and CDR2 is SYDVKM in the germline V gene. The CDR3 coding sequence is TGTGCCAGCAATTCTGACGGAGGTAACTATGGCTACACCTTC. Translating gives CASNSDGGNYGYTF.

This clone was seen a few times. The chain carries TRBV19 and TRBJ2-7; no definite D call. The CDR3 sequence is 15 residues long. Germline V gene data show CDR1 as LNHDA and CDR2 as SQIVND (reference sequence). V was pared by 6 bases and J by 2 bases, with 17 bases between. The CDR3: CASSLTGYSPYEQYF. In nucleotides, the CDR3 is TGTGCCAGTAGCCTTACGGGTTATTCCCCCTACGAGCAGTACTTC.

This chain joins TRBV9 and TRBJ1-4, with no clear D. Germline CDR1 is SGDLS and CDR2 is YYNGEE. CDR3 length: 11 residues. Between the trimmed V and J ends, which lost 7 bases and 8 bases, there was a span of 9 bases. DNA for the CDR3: TGTGCCAGCGGACGAGGGGAAAAACTGTTTTTT. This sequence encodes CASGRGEKLFF. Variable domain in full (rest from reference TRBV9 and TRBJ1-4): DSGVTQTPKHLITATGQRVTLRCSPRSGDLSVYWYQQSLDQGLQFLIQYYNGEERAKGNILERFSAQQFPDLHSELNLSSLELGDSALYFCASGRGEKLFFGSGTQLSVL.

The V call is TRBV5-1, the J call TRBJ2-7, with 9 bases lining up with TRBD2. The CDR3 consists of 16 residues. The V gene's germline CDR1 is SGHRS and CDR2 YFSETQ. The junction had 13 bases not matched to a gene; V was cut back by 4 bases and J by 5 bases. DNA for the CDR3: TGCGCCAGCAGCCCTCCTCTAGCGGGGACCGCCAACGAGCAGTACTTC. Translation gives CASSPPLAGTANEQYF.

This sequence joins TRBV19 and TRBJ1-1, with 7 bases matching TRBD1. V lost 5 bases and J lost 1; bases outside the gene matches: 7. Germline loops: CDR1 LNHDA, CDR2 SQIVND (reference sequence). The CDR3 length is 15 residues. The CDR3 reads CASSPFRTGNTEAFF. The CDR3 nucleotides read TGTGCCAGTAGTCCTTTCCGGACAGGGAACACTGAAGCTTTCTTT.

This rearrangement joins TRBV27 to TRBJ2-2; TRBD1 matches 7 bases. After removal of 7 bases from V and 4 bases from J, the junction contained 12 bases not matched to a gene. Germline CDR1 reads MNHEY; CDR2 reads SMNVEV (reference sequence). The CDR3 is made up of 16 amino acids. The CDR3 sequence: CASTAKNRGGTGELFF. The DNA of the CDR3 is TGTGCCAGCACTGCGAAGAACAGGGGCGGCACCGGGGAGCTGTTTTTT.

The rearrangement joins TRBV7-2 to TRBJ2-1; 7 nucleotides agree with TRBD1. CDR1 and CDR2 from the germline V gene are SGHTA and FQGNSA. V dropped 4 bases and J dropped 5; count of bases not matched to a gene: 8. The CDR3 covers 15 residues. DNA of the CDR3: TGTGCCAGCAGCTCCACTTATGGGACAGACAATGAGCAGTTCTTC. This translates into CASSSTYGTDNEQFF. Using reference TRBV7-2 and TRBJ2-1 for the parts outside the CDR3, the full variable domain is GAGVSQSPSNKVTEKGKDVELRCDPISGHTALYWYRQSLGQGLEFLIYFQGNSAPDKSGLPSDRFSAERTGGSVSTLTIQRTQQEDSAVYLCASSSTYGTDNEQFFGPGTRLTVL.

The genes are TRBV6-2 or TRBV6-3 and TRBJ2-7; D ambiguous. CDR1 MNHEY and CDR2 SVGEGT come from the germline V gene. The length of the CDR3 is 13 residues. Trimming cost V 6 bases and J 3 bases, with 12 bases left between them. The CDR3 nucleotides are TGTGCCAGCAGCCCCCGCCGCGGCTACGAGCAGTACTTC. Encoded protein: CASSPRRGYEQYF.

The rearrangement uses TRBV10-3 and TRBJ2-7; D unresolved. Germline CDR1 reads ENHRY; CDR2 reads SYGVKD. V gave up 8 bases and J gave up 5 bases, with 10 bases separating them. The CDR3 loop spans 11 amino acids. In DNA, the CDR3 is TGTGCCATCGCGGCGCTTGACGAGCAGTACTTC. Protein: CAIAALDEQYF.

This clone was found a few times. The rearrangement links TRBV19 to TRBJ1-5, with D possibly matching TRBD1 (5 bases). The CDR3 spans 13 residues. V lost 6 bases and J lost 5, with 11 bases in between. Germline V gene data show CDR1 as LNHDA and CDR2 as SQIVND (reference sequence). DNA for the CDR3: TGTGCCAGTAGCACCGGGGGTGATCAGCCCCAGCATTTT. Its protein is CASSTGGDQPQHF. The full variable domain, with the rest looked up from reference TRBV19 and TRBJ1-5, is DGGITQSPKYLFRKEGQNVTLSCEQNLNHDAMYWYRQDPGQGLRLIYYSQIVNDFQKGDIAEGYSVSREKKESFPLTVTSAQKNPTAFYLCASSTGGDQPQHFGDGTRLSIL.

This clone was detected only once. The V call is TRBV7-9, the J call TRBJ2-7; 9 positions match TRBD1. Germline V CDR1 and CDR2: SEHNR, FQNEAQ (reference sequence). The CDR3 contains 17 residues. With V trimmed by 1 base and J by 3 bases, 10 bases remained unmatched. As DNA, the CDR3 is TGTGCCAGCAGCTTAGGCGCATTCCGGGACAGGGTCTACGAGCAGTACTTC. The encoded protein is CASSLGAFRDRVYEQYF.

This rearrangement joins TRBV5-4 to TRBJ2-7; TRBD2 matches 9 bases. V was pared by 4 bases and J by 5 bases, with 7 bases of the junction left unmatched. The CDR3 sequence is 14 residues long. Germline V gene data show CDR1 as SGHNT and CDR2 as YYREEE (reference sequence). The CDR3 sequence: CASSRGGGENEQYF. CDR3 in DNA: TGTGCCAGCAGCAGAGGCGGGGGGGAGAACGAGCAGTACTTC.